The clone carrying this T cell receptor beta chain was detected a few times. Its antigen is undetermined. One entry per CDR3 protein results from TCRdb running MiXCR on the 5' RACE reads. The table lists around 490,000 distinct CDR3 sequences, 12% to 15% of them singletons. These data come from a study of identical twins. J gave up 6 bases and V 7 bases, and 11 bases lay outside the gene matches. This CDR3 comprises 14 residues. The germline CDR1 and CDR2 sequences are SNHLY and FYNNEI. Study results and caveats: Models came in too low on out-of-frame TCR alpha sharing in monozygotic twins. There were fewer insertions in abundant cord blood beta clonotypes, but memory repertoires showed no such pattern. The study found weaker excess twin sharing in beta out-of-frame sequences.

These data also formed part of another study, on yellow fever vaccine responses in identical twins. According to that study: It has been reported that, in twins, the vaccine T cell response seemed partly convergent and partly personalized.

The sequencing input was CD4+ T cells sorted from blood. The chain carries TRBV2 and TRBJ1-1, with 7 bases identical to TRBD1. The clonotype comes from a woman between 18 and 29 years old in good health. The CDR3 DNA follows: TGTGCCAGCAAAACACAGGGGCGCAACGCTGAAGCTTTCTTT. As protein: CASKTQGRNAEAFF.